These 8 T cell receptor beta chains originate from one sample sequenced in a study of blood T cell repertoires in COVID-19. TCRdb's copy holds only in-frame clones and misses some; the assay was immunoSEQ multiplex PCR. The data show roughly 68,000 clones, approximately 88% seen once. Sequenced: peripheral blood. All receptors derive from a man aged 50 to 60 with active COVID-19.

This chain links TRBV7-2 with TRBJ1-1; perhaps TRBD1 as D (6 bases). Per germline, CDR1 SGHTA and CDR2 FQGNSA. The CDR3 length is 14 residues. V gave up 5 bases and J gave up 1 base, with 11 bases separating them. CDR3 sequence (DNA): TGTGCCAGCAGCCTAGACAGGTCGAACACTGAAGCTTTCTTT. It is translated as CASSLDRSNTEAFF.

This chain links TRBV10-3 with TRBJ1-2; 7 bases line up with TRBD1. The CDR3 is made up of 14 amino acids. Germline CDR1 and CDR2: ENHRY and SYGVKD. V gave up 0 bases and J gave up 6 bases; unmatched junction bases: 4. CDR3 nucleotide sequence: TGTGCCATCAGTGAGTCGGGAACAGGGGATGGCTACACCTTC. It translates to CAISESGTGDGYTF.

The genes are TRBV5-4 and TRBJ2-7, with a tentative D call TRBD2 (6 bases). The CDR3 has 15 residues. Germline V gives CDR1 SGHNT, CDR2 YYREEE (reference sequence). The ends were cut back, 1 base at V and 1 base at J, with 12 bases in the middle. The CDR3 DNA follows: TGTGCCAGCAGCTTGTCCCCCGCGGGGTCCTACGAGCAGTACTTC. Its protein is CASSLSPAGSYEQYF.

The chain is built from TRBV4-2 and TRBJ1-2; the match to TRBD1 covers 7 bases. This CDR3 comprises 14 residues. V was clipped by 3 bases and J by 7 bases; unmatched bases: 8. Germline V gives CDR1 LGHNA, CDR2 YNFKEQ. For the CDR3, the DNA is TGTGCCAGCAGCCACAAAGGGGGCGCGGGTGGCTACACCTTC. It is translated as CASSHKGGAGGYTF.

The J gene is TRBJ2-3, the V gene TRBV3-1 (or the pseudogene TRBV3-2); tentative D call: TRBD1 (7 bases). Germline loops: CDR1 LGHDT, CDR2 YNNKEL (reference sequence). V lost 4 bases and J 0 bases, leaving 29 bases between the germline ends. The CDR3 contains 21 residues. CDR3 in amino acids: CASSPHGGTASGTSSTDTQYF. CDR3 nucleotide sequence: TGTGCCAGCAGCCCCCACGGTGGGACAGCCTCGGGGACTTCTAGCACAGATACGCAGTATTTT.

This clone was seen a handful of times. At the DNA level, this CDR3 is encoded by other sequences in the same sample as well. The chain carries TRBV18 and TRBJ2-7, with D perhaps matching TRBD1 (5 bases). Germline loops: CDR1 KGHSH, CDR2 LQKENI. The CDR3 extends over 14 amino acids. Trimming removed 6 bases from V and 0 bases from J, with 12 bases in between. The CDR3 coding sequence is TGTGCCAGCTCGCCCGACAGTACCTCCTACGAGCAGTACTTC. Residues: CASSPDSTSYEQYF.

The chain is built from TRBV3-1 (or the pseudogene TRBV3-2) and TRBJ2-7; 13 bases fit TRBD2. Germline V gene data show CDR1 as LGHDT and CDR2 as YNNKEL (reference sequence). V dropped 4 bases and J dropped 3; count of bases not matched to a gene: 6. There are 16 residues in the CDR3. CDR3 sequence: CASSPPGLAGVYEQYF. CDR3 sequence (DNA): TGTGCCAGCAGCCCTCCCGGACTAGCGGGAGTCTACGAGCAGTACTTC.

This chain links TRBV7-9 with TRBJ1-5, with D tentatively TRBD1 (6 bases). V lost 4 bases and J lost 3, with 10 bases in between. The CDR3 totals 14 residues. Germline V gene data show CDR1 as SEHNR and CDR2 as FQNEAQ (reference sequence). CDR3 nucleotides: TGTGCCAGCAGCTATTGGGACACCAATCAGCCCCAGCATTTT. Amino acid sequence: CASSYWDTNQPQHF.